This T cell receptor (beta chain) was recovered during a study of T cell responses to AZD1222 COVID-19 vaccine. The CDR3 has 17 amino acids. CDR1 LGHDT and CDR2 YNNKEL come from the germline V gene (reference sequence). With V trimmed by 0 bases and J by 8 bases, 11 bases remained unmatched. With regard to this clone: The antigen is not known.

The table came from immunoSEQ multiplex PCR; TCRdb's copy has only in-frame clones and leaves some out. The repertoire includes 55,000 to 90,000 clones, 82% of them detected once, and roughly 5% sits in the top ten. Study-level points and caveats: Vaccination with two AZD1222 doses was followed by a rise in Spike-specific TCR breadth and depth. In a largely white British group with more females than males, clonal diversity was possibly underestimated. A reported finding is that nearly half of spike-specific TCRs target unmutated variant regions.

J is TRBJ2-1 and V is TRBV3-1 (or the pseudogene TRBV3-2); 9 bases align to TRBD2. This material consisted of peripheral blood, taken on day 0 of AZD1222 vaccination. The source is an adult in good health. CDR3 sequence (DNA): TGTGCCAGCAGCCAAGAGTTCAGGCGGGGGGGTTCTCATGAGCAGTTCTTC. This gives the protein CASSQEFRRGGSHEQFF.